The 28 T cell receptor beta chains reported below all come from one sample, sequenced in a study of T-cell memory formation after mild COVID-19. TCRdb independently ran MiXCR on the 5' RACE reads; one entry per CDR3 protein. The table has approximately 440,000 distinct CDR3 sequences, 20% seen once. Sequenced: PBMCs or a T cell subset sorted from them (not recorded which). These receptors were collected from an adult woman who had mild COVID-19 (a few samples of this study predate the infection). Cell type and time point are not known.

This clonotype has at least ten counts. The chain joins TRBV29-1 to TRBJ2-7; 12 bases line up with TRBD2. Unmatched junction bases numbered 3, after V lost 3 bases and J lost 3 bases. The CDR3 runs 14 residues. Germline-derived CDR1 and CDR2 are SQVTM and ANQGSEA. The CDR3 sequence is CSVDGLAGFYEQYF. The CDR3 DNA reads TGCAGCGTTGATGGACTAGCGGGATTCTACGAGCAGTACTTC.

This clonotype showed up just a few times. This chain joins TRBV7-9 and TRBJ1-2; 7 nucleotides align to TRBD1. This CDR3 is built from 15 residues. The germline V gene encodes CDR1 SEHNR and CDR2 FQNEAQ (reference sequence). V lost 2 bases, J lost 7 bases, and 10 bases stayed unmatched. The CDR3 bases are TGTGCCAGCAGCTTACGGGACAGTGGCCGGGTTGGCTACACCTTC. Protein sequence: CASSLRDSGRVGYTF.

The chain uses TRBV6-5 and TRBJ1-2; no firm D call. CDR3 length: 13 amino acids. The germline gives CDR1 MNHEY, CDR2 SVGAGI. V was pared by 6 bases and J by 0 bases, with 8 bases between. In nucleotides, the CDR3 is TGTGCCAGCAGGTCTGCCGCTAACTATGGCTACACCTTC. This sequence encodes CASRSAANYGYTF.

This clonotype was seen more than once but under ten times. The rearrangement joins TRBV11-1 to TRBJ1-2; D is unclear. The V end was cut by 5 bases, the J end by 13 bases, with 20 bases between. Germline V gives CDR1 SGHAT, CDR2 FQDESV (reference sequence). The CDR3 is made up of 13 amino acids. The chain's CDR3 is CASSLRTDSRCTF. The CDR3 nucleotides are TGTGCCAGCAGCCTGAGGACGGATAGCCGCTGCACCTTC.

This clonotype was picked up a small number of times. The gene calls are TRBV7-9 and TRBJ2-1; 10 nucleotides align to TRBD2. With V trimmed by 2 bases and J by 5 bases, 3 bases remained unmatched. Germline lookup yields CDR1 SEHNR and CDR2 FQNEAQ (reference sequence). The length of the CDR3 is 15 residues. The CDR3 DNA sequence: TGTGCCAGCAGCTTAAGCGGGGGGGCCAACAATGAGCAGTTCTTC. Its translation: CASSLSGGANNEQFF.

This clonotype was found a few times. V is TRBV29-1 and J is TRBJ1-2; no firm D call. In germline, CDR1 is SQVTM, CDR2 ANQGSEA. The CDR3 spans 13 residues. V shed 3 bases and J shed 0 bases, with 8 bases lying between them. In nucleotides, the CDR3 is TGCAGCGTTGATGGCAGTGCTAACTATGGCTACACCTTC. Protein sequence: CSVDGSANYGYTF. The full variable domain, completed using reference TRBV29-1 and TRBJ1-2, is SAVISQKPSRDICQRGTSLTIQCQVDSQVTMMFWYRQQPGQSLTLIATANQGSEATYESGFVIDKFPISRPNLTFSTLTVSNMSPEDSSIYLCSVDGSANYGYTFGSGTRLTVV.

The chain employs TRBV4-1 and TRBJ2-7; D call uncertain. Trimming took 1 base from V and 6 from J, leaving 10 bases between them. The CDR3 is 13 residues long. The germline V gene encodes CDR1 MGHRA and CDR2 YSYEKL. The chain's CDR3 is CASSQALPGEQYF. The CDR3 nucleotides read TGCGCCAGCAGCCAAGCTCTGCCAGGCGAGCAGTACTTC.

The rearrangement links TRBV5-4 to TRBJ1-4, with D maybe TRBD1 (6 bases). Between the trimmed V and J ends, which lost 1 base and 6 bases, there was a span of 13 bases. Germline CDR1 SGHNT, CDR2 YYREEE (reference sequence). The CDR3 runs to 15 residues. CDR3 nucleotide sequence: TGTGCCAGCAGCTTGCAGGGAGGGGGTGATGAAAAACTGTTTTTT. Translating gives CASSLQGGGDEKLFF.

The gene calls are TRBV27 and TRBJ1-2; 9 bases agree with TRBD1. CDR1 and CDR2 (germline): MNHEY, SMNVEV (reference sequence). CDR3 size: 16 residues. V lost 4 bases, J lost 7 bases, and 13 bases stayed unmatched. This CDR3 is CASSSNPRGQGFGYTF. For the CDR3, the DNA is TGTGCCAGCAGTTCCAACCCCAGGGGACAGGGTTTTGGCTACACCTTC.

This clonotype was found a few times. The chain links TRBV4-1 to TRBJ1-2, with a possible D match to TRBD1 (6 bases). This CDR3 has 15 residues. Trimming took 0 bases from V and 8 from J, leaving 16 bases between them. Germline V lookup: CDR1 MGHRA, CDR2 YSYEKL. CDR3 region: CASSQDFGTGRGYTF. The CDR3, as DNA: TGCGCCAGCAGCCAAGATTTTGGAACAGGGAGAGGCTACACCTTC.

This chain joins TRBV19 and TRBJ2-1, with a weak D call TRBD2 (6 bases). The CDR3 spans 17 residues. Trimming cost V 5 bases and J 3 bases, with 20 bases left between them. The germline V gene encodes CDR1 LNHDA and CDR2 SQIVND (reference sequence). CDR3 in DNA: TGTGCCAGTAGTTCTCCGGGAGAGGGATCCGTCTACAATGAGCAGTTCTTC. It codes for CASSSPGEGSVYNEQFF.

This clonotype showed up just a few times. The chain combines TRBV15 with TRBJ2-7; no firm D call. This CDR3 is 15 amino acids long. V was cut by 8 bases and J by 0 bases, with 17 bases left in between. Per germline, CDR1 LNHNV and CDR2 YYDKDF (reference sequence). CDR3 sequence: CATSLRLRSSYEQYF. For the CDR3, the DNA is TGTGCCACCTCCCTGCGGCTGAGGAGCTCCTACGAGCAGTACTTC. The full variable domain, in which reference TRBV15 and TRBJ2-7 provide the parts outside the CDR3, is DAMVIQNPRYQVTQFGKPVTLSCSQTLNHNVMYWYQQKSSQAPKLLFHYYDKDFNNEADTPDNFQSRRPNTSFCFLDIRSPGLGDTAMYLCATSLRLRSSYEQYFGPGTRLTVT.

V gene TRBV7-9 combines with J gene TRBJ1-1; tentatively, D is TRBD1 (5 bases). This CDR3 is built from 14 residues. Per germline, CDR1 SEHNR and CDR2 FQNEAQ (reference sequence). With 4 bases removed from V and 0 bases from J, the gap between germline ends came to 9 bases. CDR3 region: CASSSGPMNTEAFF. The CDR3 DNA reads TGTGCCAGCAGCTCGGGACCCATGAACACTGAAGCTTTCTTT.

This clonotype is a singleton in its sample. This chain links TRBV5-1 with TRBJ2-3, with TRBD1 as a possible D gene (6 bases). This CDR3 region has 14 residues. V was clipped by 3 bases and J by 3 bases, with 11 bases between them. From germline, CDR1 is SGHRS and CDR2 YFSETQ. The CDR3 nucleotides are TGCGCCAGCAGCTCGAATACAGGGACAGATACGCAGTATTTT. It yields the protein CASSSNTGTDTQYF.

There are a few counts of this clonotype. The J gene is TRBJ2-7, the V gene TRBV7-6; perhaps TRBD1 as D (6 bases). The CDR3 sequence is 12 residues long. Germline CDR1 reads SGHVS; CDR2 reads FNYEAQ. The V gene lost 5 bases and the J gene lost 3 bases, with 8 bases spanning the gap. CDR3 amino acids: CASSMDSYEQYF. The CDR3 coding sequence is TGTGCCAGCAGCATGGACAGCTACGAGCAGTACTTC.

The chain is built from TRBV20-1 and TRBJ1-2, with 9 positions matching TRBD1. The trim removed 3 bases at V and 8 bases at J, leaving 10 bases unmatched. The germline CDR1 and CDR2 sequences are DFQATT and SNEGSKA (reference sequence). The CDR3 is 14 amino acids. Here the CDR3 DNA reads TGCAGTGCTAGCGGGGGACAGGGAGTGAGAGGCTACACCTTC. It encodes CSASGGQGVRGYTF.

CDR3 sequence reads: CASSPGDSGGNEQFF. Written as DNA, the CDR3 is TGCGCCAGCAGCCCCGGTGATAGCGGGGGCAATGAGCAGTTCTTC. The chain recombines TRBV4-1 with TRBJ2-1; 9 bases agree with TRBD2. Germline lookup yields CDR1 MGHRA and CDR2 YSYEKL. Unmatched junction bases numbered 7, after V lost 4 bases and J lost 6 bases. This CDR3 has 15 amino acids.

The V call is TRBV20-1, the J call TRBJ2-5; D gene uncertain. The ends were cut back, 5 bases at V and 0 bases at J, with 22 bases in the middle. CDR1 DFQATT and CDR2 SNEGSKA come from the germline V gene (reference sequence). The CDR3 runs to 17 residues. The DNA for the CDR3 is TGCAGTGCTGGTCTTGCGAGTCAAAACTGGTACCAAGAGACCCAGTACTTC. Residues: CSAGLASQNWYQETQYF.

The CDR3 coding sequence is TGCAGTGCTAGACCCGACAGGGTCGGCCAGTACTTC. Translating it yields CSARPDRVGQYF. The chain carries TRBV20-1 and TRBJ2-5, with TRBD1 matching over 7 bases. The germline V gene encodes CDR1 DFQATT and CDR2 SNEGSKA (reference sequence). The CDR3 runs to 12 residues. J was trimmed by 10 bases and V by 2 bases; bases with no gene match: 7.

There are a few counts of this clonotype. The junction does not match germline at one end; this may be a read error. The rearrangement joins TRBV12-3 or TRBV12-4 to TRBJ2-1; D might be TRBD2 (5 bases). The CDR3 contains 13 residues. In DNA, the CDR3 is TGTGCCAGCAGTTTATTACTTGGAGGAGTTCCACTCTTC. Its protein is CASSLLLGGVPLF.

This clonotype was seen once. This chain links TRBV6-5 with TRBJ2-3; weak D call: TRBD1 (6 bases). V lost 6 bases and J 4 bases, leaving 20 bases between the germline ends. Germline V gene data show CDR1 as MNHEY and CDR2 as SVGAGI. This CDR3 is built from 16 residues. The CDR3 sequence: CASRHIMGASPDTQYF. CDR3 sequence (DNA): TGTGCCAGCAGACACATTATGGGGGCCTCTCCAGATACGCAGTATTTT.

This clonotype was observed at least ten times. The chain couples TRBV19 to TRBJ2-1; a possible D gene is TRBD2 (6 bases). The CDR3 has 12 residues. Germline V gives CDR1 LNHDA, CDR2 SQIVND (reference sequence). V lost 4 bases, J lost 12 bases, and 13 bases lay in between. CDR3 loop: CASSNLPGGQFF. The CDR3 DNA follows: TGTGCCAGTAGTAACCTACCCGGGGGGCAGTTCTTC. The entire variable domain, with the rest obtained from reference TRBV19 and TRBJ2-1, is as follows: DGGITQSPKYLFRKEGQNVTLSCEQNLNHDAMYWYRQDPGQGLRLIYYSQIVNDFQKGDIAEGYSVSREKKESFPLTVTSAQKNPTAFYLCASSNLPGGQFFGPGTRLTVL.

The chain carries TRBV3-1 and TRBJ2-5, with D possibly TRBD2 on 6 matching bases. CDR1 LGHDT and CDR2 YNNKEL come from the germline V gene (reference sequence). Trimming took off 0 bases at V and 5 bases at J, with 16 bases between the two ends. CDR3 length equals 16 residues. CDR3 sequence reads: CASSQDGDFLGETQYF. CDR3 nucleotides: TGTGCCAGCAGCCAAGATGGGGACTTTCTCGGGGAGACCCAGTACTTC.

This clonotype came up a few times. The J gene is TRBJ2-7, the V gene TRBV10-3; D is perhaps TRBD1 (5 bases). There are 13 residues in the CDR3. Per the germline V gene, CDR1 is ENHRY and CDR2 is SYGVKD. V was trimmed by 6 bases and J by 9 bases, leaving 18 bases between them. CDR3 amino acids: CAISLQAEAGQYF. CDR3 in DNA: TGTGCCATCAGCTTACAGGCCGAGGCAGGGCAGTACTTC.

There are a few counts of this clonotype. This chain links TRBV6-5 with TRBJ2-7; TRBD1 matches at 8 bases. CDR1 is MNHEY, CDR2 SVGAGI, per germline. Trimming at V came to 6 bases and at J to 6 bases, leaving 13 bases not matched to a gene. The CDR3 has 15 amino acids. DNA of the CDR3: TGTGCCAGCAGGACGACAGGGGACGTCGGTGGCGAGCAGTACTTC. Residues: CASRTTGDVGGEQYF.

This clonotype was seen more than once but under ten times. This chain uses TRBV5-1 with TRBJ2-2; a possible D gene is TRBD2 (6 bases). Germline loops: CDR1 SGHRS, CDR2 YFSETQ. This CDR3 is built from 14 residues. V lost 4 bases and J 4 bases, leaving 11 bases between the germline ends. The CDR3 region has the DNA TGCGCCAGCAGCCCGGAGGGCGTCACCGGGGAGCTGTTTTTT. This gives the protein CASSPEGVTGELFF.

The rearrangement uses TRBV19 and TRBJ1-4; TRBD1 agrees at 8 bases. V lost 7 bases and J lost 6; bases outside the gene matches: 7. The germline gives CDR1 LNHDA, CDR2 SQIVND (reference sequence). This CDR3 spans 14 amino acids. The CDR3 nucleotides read TGTGCCAGTACCTCCGGGACAGGCTATGAAAAACTGTTTTTT. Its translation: CASTSGTGYEKLFF.

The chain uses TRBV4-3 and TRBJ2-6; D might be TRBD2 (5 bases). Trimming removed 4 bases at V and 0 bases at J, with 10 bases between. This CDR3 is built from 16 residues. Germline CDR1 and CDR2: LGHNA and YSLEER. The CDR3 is CASSPLGDSGANVLTF. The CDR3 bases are TGCGCCAGCAGCCCACTCGGGGACTCTGGGGCCAACGTCCTGACTTTC.